This is a list of T cell receptor beta chains from one sample in a study of blood T cell repertoires in COVID-19. TCRdb's copy holds only in-frame clones and misses some; the assay was immunoSEQ multiplex PCR. The table shows about 280,000 clones, with approximately 83% occurring only once. Sequenced input: peripheral blood. These receptors all come from a human donor in a cohort sampled during active COVID-19. The CDR3 runs from the conserved cysteine through the conserved F or W. A D gene is named only where the DNA matches it firmly. Clone size appears in some rows only: once, few, many, or a class for an expanded clone.

d_gene	abundance	v_gene	j_gene	CDR3nt	CDR3aa
TRBD2	few	TRBV10-3	TRBJ2-2	TGTGCCATCAGTGAGTCGACGGGACTAGCGGGAGTCGGGGAGCTGTTTTTT	CAISESTGLAGVGELFF
TRBD1	.	TRBV5-4	TRBJ2-2	TGTGCCAGCAGCTCCTCCGTAGGGGGCGCGGACACCGGGGAGCTGTTTTTT	CASSSSVGGADTGELFF
TRBD2	.	TRBV18	TRBJ2-7	TGTGCCAGCTCACCCCGGGAGGACGAGCAGTACTTC	CASSPREDEQYF
TRBD1	.	TRBV4-1	TRBJ2-7	TGCGCCAGCAGCCAAGCCCCCGGGACAGGATACGAGCAGTACTTC	CASSQAPGTGYEQYF
.	.	TRBV11-2	TRBJ2-5	TGTGCCAGCAGCTTGGGAGAGCGGCAAGAGACCCAGTACTTC	CASSLGERQETQYF
.	once	TRBV5-5	TRBJ2-1	TGTGCCAGCAGCTTGGCCTTTGTCACGGGGTCAAGGAATGAGCAGTTCTTC	CASSLAFVTGSRNEQFF
.	once	TRBV9	TRBJ2-2	TGTGCCAGCAGATATGCAGCGAACACCGGGGAGCTGTTTTTT	CASRYAANTGELFF
.	.	TRBV5-4	TRBJ1-6	TGTGCCAGCAGGGAGATAGAGCTTAATTCACCCCTCCACTTT	CASREIELNSPLHF
TRBD2	.	TRBV19	TRBJ2-3	TGTGCCAGTAGCTCGGGACTAGCGGGAGCGCCCTACACAGCAGATACGCAGTATTTT	CASSSGLAGAPYTADTQYF
.	.	TRBV15	TRBJ2-7	TGTGCCACCAGCGGAGACGGCGGATCCTACGAGCAGTACTTC	CATSGDGGSYEQYF
.	.	TRBV30	TRBJ1-6	TGTGCCTGGACGAGGAATTCACCCCTCCACTTT	CAWTRNSPLHF
.	.	TRBV18	TRBJ1-1	TGTGCCAGCTCCGGCCAGGAGAACACTGAAGCTTTCTTT	CASSGQENTEAFF
.	.	TRBV9	TRBJ2-2	TGTGCCAGTAAACTAGCCACCACCGGGGAGCTGTTTTTT	CASKLATTGELFF
TRBD1	.	TRBV15	TRBJ2-5	TGTGCCACCAACGGAGGGACAGGGGCGATGGAGACCCAGTACTTC	CATNGGTGAMETQYF
TRBD2	.	TRBV5-1	TRBJ2-1	TGCGCCAGCAGGCTAGCGGGAGGGCCTAAAGAGCAGTTCTTC	CASRLAGGPKEQFF
.	.	TRBV10-2	TRBJ2-5	TGCGCCAGCAGCAACAGTGACCAAGAGACCCAGTACTTC	CASSNSDQETQYF
.	.	TRBV25-1	TRBJ2-7	TGTGCCAGCATGCCCATGACTAGCTCCTACGAGCAGTACTTC	CASMPMTSSYEQYF
TRBD2	.	TRBV5-1	TRBJ2-7	TGCGCCAGCAGCCCGGGACCGAGGGATAATAGCGGGACGGCCCATGCCGTCGAGCAGTACTTC	CASSPGPRDNSGTAHAVEQYF
.	.	TRBV5-4	TRBJ1-4	TGTGCCAGCAGCCCGAGGGAGGGAACTAATGAAAAACTGTTTTTT	CASSPREGTNEKLFF
.	.	TRBV3-1/TRBV3-2	TRBJ2-7	TGTGCCAGCAGCCAAGCCGCCAGTCGATACGAGCAGTACTTC	CASSQAASRYEQYF
TRBD1	.	TRBV6-5	TRBJ2-7	TGTGCCAGCAGTGACTCCGGGACAGGGGACTACGAGCAGTACTTC	CASSDSGTGDYEQYF
.	.	TRBV5-1	TRBJ1-2	TGCGCCAGCAGCTTCGGTCCCCCTTATGGCTACACCTTC	CASSFGPPYGYTF
.	.	TRBV5-1	TRBJ1-2	TGCGCCAGCAGGGAACAGGAGGGCTACACCTTC	CASREQEGYTF
.	.	TRBV11-2	TRBJ1-4	TGTGCCAGCAGCTTATCTGGGAAGGGGGAAAAACTGTTTTTT	CASSLSGKGEKLFF
.	.	TRBV5-1	TRBJ2-7	TGCGCCAGCAGCCCTGACACCGAGCAGTACTTC	CASSPDTEQYF
.	.	TRBV29-1	TRBJ2-7	TGCAGCGTTGTAGGGGCGGTTTCCTACGAGCAGTACTTC	CSVVGAVSYEQYF
.	once	TRBV28	TRBJ2-7	TGTGCCAGCAGTTTAGGTTTCGGGGAGCCCTACGAGCAGTACTTC	CASSLGFGEPYEQYF
.	few	TRBV4-2	TRBJ1-5	TGTGCCAGCAGCCCTTTACTGGTTGGGCATGGCAATCAGCCCCAGCATTTT	CASSPLLVGHGNQPQHF
.	.	TRBV5-1	TRBJ1-1	TGCGCCAGCAGCCTAGATGACACTGAAGCTTTCTTT	CASSLDDTEAFF
.	.	TRBV19	TRBJ1-5	TGTGCCAGTAGTACCCCGCGGGTCGATCAGCCCCAGCATTTT	CASSTPRVDQPQHF
TRBD2	.	TRBV5-1	TRBJ2-1	TGCGCCAGCAGCTTAGGAGGAGCGGGGTCCTACAATGAGCAGTTCTTC	CASSLGGAGSYNEQFF
.	once	TRBV27	TRBJ2-2	TGTGCCAGCAGTAATCTACTAGGCGGGGAGCTGTTTTTT	CASSNLLGGELFF
TRBD2	.	TRBV7-9	TRBJ2-2	TGTGCCAGCAGCTTCTTCGGGAGGCACACCGGGGAGCTGTTTTTT	CASSFFGRHTGELFF
.	once	TRBV6-6	TRBJ1-4	TGTGCCAGCAGTCCCTCGACAGGACGCCATGAAAAACTGTTTTTT	CASSPSTGRHEKLFF
TRBD2	once	TRBV14	TRBJ2-2	TGTGCCAGCAGCCGCAGGGCGGGGGTGACCACCGGGGAGCTGTTTTTT	CASSRRAGVTTGELFF
.	.	TRBV6-5	TRBJ1-1	TGTGCCAGCAGTTACGAGGTAAACGCTGAAGCTTTCTTT	CASSYEVNAEAFF
TRBD1	.	TRBV28	TRBJ2-2	TGTGCCAGCAGGGACAGGGGGCGCTCAAACGGGGAGCTGTTTTTT	CASRDRGRSNGELFF
.	few	TRBV3-1/TRBV3-2	TRBJ2-3	TGTGCCAGCAGCCGGACTAACACAGATACGCAGTATTTT	CASSRTNTDTQYF
TRBD1	.	TRBV5-6	TRBJ1-6	TGTGCCAGCAGCTTGGGACAGGGGATGGGATCACCCCTCCACTTT	CASSLGQGMGSPLHF
TRBD1	.	TRBV28	TRBJ1-4	TGTGCCACCAGACCAGGGGGCAATGAAAAACTGTTTTTT	CATRPGGNEKLFF